The rows below give T cell receptor beta chains drawn from one sample of a study of T cell responses to AZD1222 COVID-19 vaccine. The repertoire was sequenced with immunoSEQ multiplex PCR; TCRdb's copy has only in-frame clones and lacks some. The table has about 270,000 clones, 90% to 95% seen once. Sequencing was performed on peripheral blood, taken 28 days after the second AZD1222 dose. These receptors originate from an adult who received the AZD1222 COVID-19 vaccine. CDR3s include the opening cysteine and the closing phenylalanine or tryptophan. Each record gives: clone size, J gene, D gene, V gene, CDR3 DNA, CDR3 protein. A D gene is named only where the DNA matches it firmly. The size entry is marked missing in some rows and otherwise reads once, few, many or a size class.

>.|TRBJ1-1|TRBD1|TRBV28
TGTGCCAGCCAGTGGGGGACAGCTCCTGAAGCTTTCTTT
CASQWGTAPEAFF
>.|TRBJ2-1|TRBD2|TRBV9
TGTGCCAGCAGCGTAGGCGGGACTAACAATGAGCAGTTCTTC
CASSVGGTNNEQFF
>.|TRBJ1-1|.|TRBV4-1
TGCGCCAGCAGCTCAGAGGGCCATAGCGGGACTGAAGCTTTCTTT
CASSSEGHSGTEAFF
>.|TRBJ1-5|.|TRBV28
TGTGCCAGCACGGAAGGGTGGTTCAGGAGCAATCAGCCCCAGCATTTT
CASTEGWFRSNQPQHF
>.|TRBJ2-7|.|TRBV21-1
TGTGCCAGCTTCCCCCAGGGGACGGTCTCCTACGAGCAGTACTTC
CASFPQGTVSYEQYF
>.|TRBJ1-1|.|TRBV5-5
TGTGCCAGCAGCTTGGGTGAAGTCGGGGCTGAAGCTTTCTTT
CASSLGEVGAEAFF
>.|TRBJ2-7|TRBD2|TRBV7-2
TGTGCCAGCAGCCCCCGGGAGCGGCTAGCGGGAGGTTACGAGCAGTACTTC
CASSPRERLAGGYEQYF
>.|TRBJ1-2|.|TRBV5-1
TGCGCCAGCAGCCCAAGCCCGGGGGAGGGCTACACCTTC
CASSPSPGEGYTF
>.|TRBJ1-3|.|TRBV28
TGTGCCAGCAGTTTGCCGGGAAGCTCTGGAAACACCATATATTTT
CASSLPGSSGNTIYF
>.|TRBJ1-1|.|TRBV28
TGTGCCAGCAGTTCTTGGGAAGCTTTCTTT
CASSSWEAFF
>.|TRBJ1-5|.|TRBV19
TGTGCCAGTAGTCCGGTGAATAGCAATCAGCCCCAGCATTTT
CASSPVNSNQPQHF
>.|TRBJ1-1|.|TRBV2
TGTGCCAGCAGTCTAGCGGGGGAGACTGAAGCTTTCTTT
CASSLAGETEAFF
>.|TRBJ2-7|.|TRBV19
TGTGCCAGTAGTATGGGACGGGGTTTCTACGAGCAGTACTTC
CASSMGRGFYEQYF
>once|TRBJ2-1|TRBD2|TRBV4-3
TGCGCCAGCAGCCAAGTGGGAGGGCTGGGTGAGCAGTTCTTC
CASSQVGGLGEQFF
>.|TRBJ2-7|TRBD2|TRBV7-2
TGTGCCAGCAGCTTAGGTAGCGGGGCCTCCTACGAGCAGTACTTC
CASSLGSGASYEQYF
>.|TRBJ2-1|TRBD2|TRBV18
TGTGCCAGCTCACATACTAGCGGGAGGCATGAGCAGTTCTTC
CASSHTSGRHEQFF
>.|TRBJ1-1|.|TRBV15
TGTGCCACCAGCCCCTCGGGGGGAGATAGCACTGAAGCTTTCTTT
CATSPSGGDSTEAFF
>.|TRBJ1-3|.|TRBV6-5
TGTGCCAGCAGTTACTCGACACCGTCCTTTGGAAACACCATATATTTT
CASSYSTPSFGNTIYF
>.|TRBJ1-3|.|TRBV18
TGTGCCAGCTCCCCGGGACGTAGCTCTGGAAACACCATATATTTT
CASSPGRSSGNTIYF
>.|TRBJ1-2|.|TRBV6-5
TGTGCCAGCAGTACCGGACCGATCTATGGCTACACCTTC
CASSTGPIYGYTF
>.|TRBJ2-1|.|TRBV27
TGTGCCAGCAGTTTATCCTGGGGGGTAGTGGGTGAGCAGTTCTTC
CASSLSWGVVGEQFF
>.|TRBJ1-2|TRBD1|TRBV10-3
TGTGCCATCAGTTCGGACAGGGACGGATATGGCTACACCTTC
CAISSDRDGYGYTF
>few|TRBJ1-1|.|TRBV11-2
TGTGCCAGCAGCTTAGAACCGGGCATGAACACTGAAGCTTTCTTT
CASSLEPGMNTEAFF
>.|TRBJ1-6|.|TRBV3-1/TRBV3-2
TGTGCCAGCAGCCAAGGGGAATCACCCCTCCACTTT
CASSQGESPLHF
>.|TRBJ1-1|.|TRBV7-3
TGTGCCAGCAGCTACCCGGAGGAGGGTGAAGCTTTCTTT
CASSYPEEGEAFF
>.|TRBJ1-6|TRBD1|TRBV7-9
TGTGCCAGCAGCCGGGGGGACAGTAATTCACCCCTCCACTTT
CASSRGDSNSPLHF
>.|TRBJ1-1|.|TRBV2
TGTGCCAGCAGGCCCAGTATGAACACTGAAGCTTTCTTT
CASRPSMNTEAFF
>.|TRBJ2-7|.|TRBV15
TGTGCCACCAGCAGAGATCGACAATCCTCCTACGAGCAGTACTTC
CATSRDRQSSYEQYF
>.|TRBJ1-5|.|TRBV28
TGTGCCAGCGAGGGTTATAGCAATCAGCCCCAGCATTTT
CASEGYSNQPQHF
>.|TRBJ1-1|.|TRBV2
TGTGCCAGCAGTGAAAGGGCGGTAACGAACACTGAAGCTTTCTTT
CASSERAVTNTEAFF
>.|TRBJ2-7|TRBD1|TRBV2
TGTGCCAGCAAAGACAGGGGAAGTATCTACGAGCAGTACTTC
CASKDRGSIYEQYF
>.|TRBJ2-5|.|TRBV9
TGTGCCAGCAGCGTAGCTCAGTCAGCTTGGGAGACCCAGTACTTC
CASSVAQSAWETQYF
>.|TRBJ2-7|TRBD1|TRBV28
TGTGCCATCACCAATCCTAGGGACAGGGGCACCTACGAGCAGTACTTC
CAITNPRDRGTYEQYF
>.|TRBJ1-1|.|TRBV7-9
TGTGCCAGCAGCTCTTCCGGGACTTTGAACACTGAAGCTTTCTTT
CASSSSGTLNTEAFF
>.|TRBJ2-1|TRBD2|TRBV28
TGTGCCAGCAGTACTAGCGGGAGACCCTCCTACAATGAGCAGTTCTTC
CASSTSGRPSYNEQFF
>.|TRBJ2-1|.|TRBV6-2/TRBV6-3
TGTGCCAGCAGTTACTGGAGCTCCTACAATGAGCAGTTCTTC
CASSYWSSYNEQFF
>.|TRBJ1-1|.|TRBV5-5
TGTGCCAGCAGCCGAGAGACCTACGTTAACACTGAAGCTTTCTTT
CASSRETYVNTEAFF
>.|TRBJ1-2|.|TRBV5-6
TGTGCCAGCAGCTTATCCCAGGGGTGGGATGGCTACACCTTC
CASSLSQGWDGYTF
>once|TRBJ2-7|TRBD2|TRBV24-1
TGTGCCACCAGTGACCCCCTAGCGGGGGAGACGAGCGAGCAGTACTTC
CATSDPLAGETSEQYF
>many|TRBJ1-2|.|TRBV5-6
TGTGCCAGCAGCACGAGGGGGGAGAATGGCTACACCTTC
CASSTRGENGYTF
>.|TRBJ1-2|TRBD1|TRBV7-9
TGTGCCAGCAGCCGGGACAGGGGCCCAGCCGGCTACACCTTC
CASSRDRGPAGYTF